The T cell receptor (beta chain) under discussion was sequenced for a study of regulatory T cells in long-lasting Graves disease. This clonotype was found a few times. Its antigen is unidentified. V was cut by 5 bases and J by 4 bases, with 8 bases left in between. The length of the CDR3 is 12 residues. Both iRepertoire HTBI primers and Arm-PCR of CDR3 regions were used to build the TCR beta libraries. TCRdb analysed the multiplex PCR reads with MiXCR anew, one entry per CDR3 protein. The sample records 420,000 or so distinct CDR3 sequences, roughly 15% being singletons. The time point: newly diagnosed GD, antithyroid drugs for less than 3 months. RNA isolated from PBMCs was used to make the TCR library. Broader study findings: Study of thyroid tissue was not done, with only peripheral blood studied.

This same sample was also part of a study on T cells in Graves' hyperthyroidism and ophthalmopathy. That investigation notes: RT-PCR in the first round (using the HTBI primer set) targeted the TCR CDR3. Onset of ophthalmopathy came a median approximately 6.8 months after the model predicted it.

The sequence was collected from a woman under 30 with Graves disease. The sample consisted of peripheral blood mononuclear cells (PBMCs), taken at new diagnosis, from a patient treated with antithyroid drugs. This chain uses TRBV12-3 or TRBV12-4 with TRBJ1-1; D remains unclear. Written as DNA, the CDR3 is TGTGCCAGCAGTAGAGTCCTCACTGAAGCTTTCTTT. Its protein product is CASSRVLTEAFF.